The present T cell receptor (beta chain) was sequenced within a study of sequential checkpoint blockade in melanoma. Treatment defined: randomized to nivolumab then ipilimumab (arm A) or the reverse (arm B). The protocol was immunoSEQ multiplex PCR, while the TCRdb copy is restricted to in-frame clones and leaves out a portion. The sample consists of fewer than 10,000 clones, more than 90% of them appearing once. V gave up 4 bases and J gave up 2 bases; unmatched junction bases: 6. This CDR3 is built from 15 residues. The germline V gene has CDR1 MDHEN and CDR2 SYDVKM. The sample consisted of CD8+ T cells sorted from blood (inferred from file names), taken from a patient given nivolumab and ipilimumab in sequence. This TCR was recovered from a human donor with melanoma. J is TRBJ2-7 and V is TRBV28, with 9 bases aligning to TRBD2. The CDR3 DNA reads TGTGCCAGCAGTTCCAAGCTAGCGGGGCCCTACGAGCAGTACTTC. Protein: CASSSKLAGPYEQYF.